A single sample is the source of the 27 T cell receptor beta chains below, sequenced in a study of beta chain features in type 1 diabetes. Notes on the study in general: All four CD4+ subsets from Type 1 diabetes patients carried moderately but significantly shorter TCRB CDR3s.

Antigen specificity for these receptors is unknown. The study reverse transcribed the entire isolated RNA, so it sequenced expressed TCRB transcripts. Method: immunoSEQ multiplex PCR; TCRdb's copy keeps in-frame clones and lacks some. The data hold 200,000 to 300,000 clones, with around 9.9% observed a single time. Sequencing was performed on naive CD4+ T cells from blood. Receptors originate from a man aged 25 to 40 with type 1 diabetes.

The J gene is TRBJ1-1, the V gene TRBV18, with D maybe TRBD1 (5 bases). The germline gives CDR1 KGHSH, CDR2 LQKENI. This CDR3 is 18 amino acids long. V shed 1 base and J shed 0 bases, with 18 bases lying between them. The CDR3 here is CASSPQLGGGVMNTEAFF. CDR3 DNA: TGTGCCAGCTCACCACAATTGGGCGGAGGGGTGATGAACACTGAAGCTTTCTTT.

The chain employs TRBV5-1 and TRBJ2-5, with 7 bases matching TRBD2. Germline V gene sequence: CDR1 SGHRS, CDR2 YFSETQ. The V segment lost 4 bases and the J segment 4 bases; nucleotides outside the gene matches: 7. The CDR3 loop spans 14 amino acids. As DNA, the CDR3 is TGCGCCAGCAGCCTTTCCTCGGGAGGAGAGACCCAGTACTTC. It yields the protein CASSLSSGGETQYF.

This chain uses TRBV10-3 with TRBJ1-1; TRBD1 matches 9 bases. Germline CDR1 and CDR2: ENHRY and SYGVKD. The trim removed 3 bases at V and 11 bases at J, leaving 13 bases unmatched. The CDR3 has 15 amino acids. The CDR3 loop is CAISDGQGRHRGAFF. For the CDR3, the DNA is TGTGCCATCAGTGATGGACAGGGGCGACATAGGGGTGCTTTCTTT.

This clone was seen more than once but under ten times. The chain uses TRBV20-1 and TRBJ1-2; D is unclear. The CDR3 length is 11 residues. Trimming removed 3 bases from V and 5 bases from J, with 7 bases in between. CDR1 DFQATT and CDR2 SNEGSKA come from the germline V gene (reference sequence). DNA of the CDR3: TGCAGTGCTAGGCACGGGTATGGCTACACCTTC. Its translation: CSARHGYGYTF.

This clone has a handful of counts. Here the CDR3 reads CASSLGFPQGGVDEQYF. Here the CDR3 DNA reads TGCGCCAGCAGCTTAGGGTTCCCCCAGGGGGGAGTCGACGAGCAGTACTTC. This chain links TRBV5-1 with TRBJ2-7; D might be TRBD1 (7 bases). Germline CDR1 is SGHRS and CDR2 is YFSETQ. This CDR3 spans 17 amino acids. V was clipped by 2 bases and J by 5 bases, with 23 bases between them.

The V call is TRBV28, the J call TRBJ2-3; D not resolved. Germline V gene data show CDR1 as MDHEN and CDR2 as SYDVKM. Trimming left V 8 bases short and J 2 bases short, with 11 bases between. The CDR3 totals 13 residues. The CDR3 coding sequence is TGTGCCAGCTGCATCCGGTTCACAGATACGCAGTATTTT. It is translated as CASCIRFTDTQYF.

The table lists this clone with a few counts. The chain links TRBV30 to TRBJ1-2; D is undetermined. Trimming removed 1 base at V and 9 bases at J, with 9 bases between. The CDR3 consists of 11 residues. Germline V CDR1 and CDR2: GTSNPN, SVGIG (reference sequence). CDR3 sequence (DNA): TGTGCCTGGAGTGCCGTACTCAGCTACACCTTC. This sequence encodes CAWSAVLSYTF.

This clone was counted a few times. The rearrangement joins TRBV4-3 to TRBJ2-1; D may be TRBD1 (5 bases). The V and J ends lost 2 bases and 8 bases respectively, with 7 bases between them. CDR1 is LGHNA, CDR2 YSLEER, per germline. The CDR3 runs 12 residues. The CDR3 DNA sequence: TGCGCCAGCAGCCAACCAGGGTATGAGCAGTTCTTC. It specifies CASSQPGYEQFF.

This clone was counted between two and nine times. The chain carries TRBV25-1 and TRBJ2-3; possibly TRBD2 for D (6 bases). Germline V gene lookup returns CDR1 MGHDK and CDR2 SYGVNS. CDR3 length: 15 residues. Trimming removed 1 base at V and 9 bases at J, with 17 bases between. The CDR3, as DNA: TGTGCCAGCAGTGAATTTGGGACTGCGAGGGGAACGCAGTATTTT. It codes for CASSEFGTARGTQYF.

The chain carries TRBV11-2 and TRBJ2-1; no definite D call. Between the trimmed V and J ends, which lost 0 bases and 6 bases, there was a span of 6 bases. CDR3 length: 13 amino acids. CDR1 is SGHAT, CDR2 FQNNGV, per germline. For the CDR3, the DNA is TGTGCCAGCAGCTTAGATCACGGCAATGAGCAGTTCTTC. It yields the protein CASSLDHGNEQFF. The whole variable domain, remainder taken from reference TRBV11-2 and TRBJ2-1, is EAGVAQSPRYKIIEKRQSVAFWCNPISGHATLYWYQQILGQGPKLLIQFQNNGVVDDSQLPKDRFSAERLKGVDSTLKIQPAKLEDSAVYLCASSLDHGNEQFFGPGTRLTVL.

Remarks on this clone: This sample includes further DNA sequences coding for the same CDR3. This rearrangement joins TRBV27 to TRBJ2-7; D might be TRBD2 (5 bases). The germline CDR1 and CDR2 sequences are MNHEY and SMNVEV (reference sequence). V dropped 5 bases and J dropped 2 bases, with 10 bases sitting between them. This CDR3 has 13 residues. CDR3 coding DNA: TGTGCCAGCAGTCTTCGAGGGACCTACGAGCAGTACTTC. Translating it yields CASSLRGTYEQYF.

V and J are TRBV6-5 and TRBJ1-5; D may be TRBD1 (6 bases). There are 15 residues in the CDR3. The V end lost 0 bases, the J end lost 5 bases, and 11 bases lay between the germline ends. Germline V CDR1 and CDR2: MNHEY, SVGAGI. DNA of the CDR3: TGTGCCAGCAGTTACTCAGCAGGGGCGGATCAGCCCCAGCATTTT. It specifies CASSYSAGADQPQHF.

J is TRBJ1-2 and V is TRBV4-1; the D gene is possibly TRBD1 (5 bases). Trimming shortened V by 0 bases and J by 5 bases, and 19 bases separated the two germline ends. Germline V gene sequence: CDR1 MGHRA, CDR2 YSYEKL. There are 17 residues in the CDR3. The CDR3 loop is CASSQDWKDGGRYGYTF. As DNA, the CDR3 is TGCGCCAGCAGCCAAGATTGGAAGGACGGGGGACGTTATGGCTACACCTTC.

Concerning this clone: The same CDR3 is also encoded by other DNA sequences in this sample. This chain's CDR3 is CASSLQETQYF. In nucleotides, the CDR3 is TGTGCCAGCAGTCTTCAAGAGACCCAGTACTTC. This rearrangement joins TRBV2 to TRBJ2-5; D not resolved. The CDR3 totals 11 residues. Trimming removed 5 bases at V and 2 bases at J, with 3 bases between. The germline V gene encodes CDR1 SNHLY and CDR2 FYNNEI.

This clone has only a few counts. The chain carries TRBV6-5 and TRBJ2-1, with a weak D call TRBD1 (5 bases). The CDR3 runs 14 residues. Germline lookup yields CDR1 MNHEY and CDR2 SVGAGI. Trimming shortened V by 5 bases and J by 7 bases, and 15 bases separated the two germline ends. The DNA of the CDR3 is TGTGCCAGCAGTAAGAGACAGATCCCGAATGAGCAGTTCTTC. Translated: CASSKRQIPNEQFF.

The V gene is TRBV5-1, the J gene TRBJ2-7, with 8 bases matching TRBD1. Germline-derived CDR1 and CDR2 are SGHRS and YFSETQ. The CDR3 runs 13 residues. V shed 0 bases and J 6 bases; nucleotides not matched to a gene: 2. The CDR3 DNA is TGCGCCAGCAGCTTGGGGACAGGGAGCGAGCAGTACTTC. It codes for CASSLGTGSEQYF.

The rearrangement links TRBV9 to TRBJ2-3; tentative D call: TRBD1 (6 bases). The V end was cut by 1 base, the J end by 6 bases, with 12 bases between. Germline lookup yields CDR1 SGDLS and CDR2 YYNGEE. CDR3 length equals 14 residues. The CDR3 is CASSVLGAGDTQYF. The CDR3 nucleotides read TGTGCCAGCAGCGTATTGGGGGCAGGCGATACGCAGTATTTT.

The rearrangement links TRBV11-2 to TRBJ2-7; D is uncertain. In germline, CDR1 is SGHAT, CDR2 FQNNGV. Trimming took 5 bases from V and 1 from J, leaving 12 bases between them. This CDR3 comprises 14 residues. This chain's CDR3 is CASSPGSTSYEQYF. DNA for the CDR3: TGTGCCAGCAGCCCCGGATCGACTTCCTACGAGCAGTACTTC.

The chain couples TRBV28 to TRBJ1-5, with D unresolved. V dropped 7 bases and J dropped 6 bases, with 10 bases sitting between them. The CDR3 contains 12 residues. The germline V gene encodes CDR1 MDHEN and CDR2 SYDVKM. CDR3: CASTTSGQPQHF. In DNA, the CDR3 is TGTGCCAGCACTACTTCGGGTCAGCCCCAGCATTTT.

The genes are TRBV19 and TRBJ1-1; D is unclear. CDR1 LNHDA and CDR2 SQIVND come from the germline V gene (reference sequence). V gave up 7 bases and J gave up 0 bases, with 3 bases separating them. There are 11 residues in the CDR3. The CDR3 nucleotides are TGTGCCAGTACGGTGAACACTGAAGCTTTCTTT. It specifies CASTVNTEAFF.

This clone was found a few times. V and J are TRBV7-2 and TRBJ2-3, with 8 bases lining up with TRBD1. CDR1 is SGHTA and CDR2 is FQGNSA in the germline V gene. V dropped 3 bases and J dropped 1; count of bases not matched to a gene: 6. This CDR3 spans 16 amino acids. The DNA of the CDR3 is TGTGCCAGCAGCTTGGCCCGGGGACAGGGCACAGATACGCAGTATTTT. Translated: CASSLARGQGTDTQYF.

V gene TRBV27 combines with J gene TRBJ1-6; 9 bases align to TRBD1. J gave up 7 bases and V 8 bases, and 6 bases lay outside the gene matches. Germline V lookup: CDR1 MNHEY, CDR2 SMNVEV (reference sequence). There are 14 residues in the CDR3. The DNA for the CDR3 is TGTGCCAGCGGGAGGACAGGGGAAAATTCACCCCTCCACTTT. It yields the protein CASGRTGENSPLHF.

As for this clone: Germline and junction disagree at one end, which may indicate a read error. The V gene is TRBV7-2, the J gene TRBJ1-2; D may be TRBD1 (6 bases). Germline V gives CDR1 SGHTA, CDR2 FQGNSA. The CDR3 has 12 residues. CDR3: CASGMTGLPPDF. The CDR3 coding sequence is TGTGCCAGCGGCATGACAGGACTGCCCCCAGACTTC.

The CDR3 here is CASSQGLREIEQFF. CDR3 DNA: TGCGCCAGCAGTCAAGGGTTGAGGGAAATTGAGCAGTTCTTC. The chain couples TRBV23-1 to TRBJ2-1; D is possibly TRBD2 (5 bases). TRBV23-1 is designated an ORF whose function remains uncertain. This CDR3 has 14 amino acids. V was clipped by 2 bases and J by 9 bases, with 14 bases between them.

This clone was seen a few times. The J gene is TRBJ1-2, the V gene TRBV27; 7 bases line up with TRBD1. CDR1 is MNHEY, CDR2 SMNVEV, per germline (reference sequence). The CDR3 sequence is 14 residues long. Unmatched junction bases numbered 5, after V lost 4 bases and J lost 3 bases. CDR3 nucleotides: TGTGCCAGCAGTTCGGACAGGTTCTACTATGGCTACACCTTC. Translated: CASSSDRFYYGYTF.

In its sample, this clone was seen a few times. The chain combines TRBV19 with TRBJ1-2; tentative D call: TRBD1 (5 bases). Trimming took 5 bases from V and 8 from J, leaving 12 bases between them. Germline CDR1 reads LNHDA; CDR2 reads SQIVND (reference sequence). This CDR3 contains 12 residues. The CDR3 loop is CASSAPGYGYTF. The DNA for the CDR3 is TGTGCCAGTAGTGCCCCAGGGTACGGCTACACCTTC.

This clone has more than one count but fewer than ten. The chain recombines TRBV5-1 with TRBJ2-7; D is unresolved. This CDR3 contains 13 residues. Germline lookup yields CDR1 SGHRS and CDR2 YFSETQ. V lost 0 bases and J lost 9, with 13 bases in between. The chain's CDR3 is CASSLAGKSGQYF. The CDR3 DNA sequence: TGCGCCAGCAGCTTGGCCGGAAAGTCGGGGCAGTACTTC.